The entry below describes one T cell receptor beta chain. This sample was taken from a study of blood T cell repertoires in COVID-19. The wider study: Material from acute and convalescent COVID-19 was sourced from the United States, Italy and Spain. PBMCs, B-cell-depleted T cells, or T cells were the source of the cDNA or gDNA that made up the material.

The CDR3 has 15 amino acids. CDR1 and CDR2 from the germline V gene are LNHDA and SQIVND (reference sequence). V was cut by 9 bases and J by 5 bases, with 22 bases left in between. Study processing details: From reference gene primer amplification, estimates of nucleated cell counts were derived. This table comes from immunoSEQ multiplex PCR, and its TCRdb copy is limited to in-frame clones, with some not included. V and J calls and clone size come straight from that table; D and trimming were deduced from the DNA. The table includes 150,000 to 200,000 clones, around 86% detected once. This TCR derives from a man aged 35-49 years with acute or convalescent COVID-19. The rearrangement joins TRBV19 to TRBJ1-1; D is possibly TRBD1 (6 bases). The source material was peripheral blood. CDR3 nucleotide sequence: TGTGCCAGCCTAATTAGAGGGGGAAGGTGGACTGAAGCTTTCTTT. Protein: CASLIRGGRWTEAFF.